What follows are 2 T cell receptor beta chains derived from one specimen sequenced in a study of T cells in Graves' hyperthyroidism and ophthalmopathy. Amplified TCR beta CDR3 regions came from RNA transcripts. Using the HTBI primer set, a first-round RT-PCR was run on the TCR CDR3. TCRdb recomputed calls from the multiplex PCR reads with MiXCR, one row per CDR3 protein. The sample yields hundreds of thousands of distinct CDR3 sequences, around 20% seen once. Sequencing used blood. The receptors were gathered from a man aged 25 to 45 with Graves' ophthalmopathy.

This clonotype was found many times. A read error may account for a junction end that differs from germline. This chain links TRBV5-1 with TRBJ2-2; no clear D gene. This CDR3 has 14 residues. The germline gives CDR1 SGHRS, CDR2 YFSETQ. This chain's CDR3 is CASSSGSNTGELFF. The CDR3 nucleotides are TGTGCCAGCAGCTCCGGGTCGAACACCGGGGAGCTGTTTTTT.

The sample holds many counts of this clonotype. The chain couples TRBV28 to TRBJ1-3; maybe TRBD1 (5 bases). This CDR3 region has 13 residues. Trimming took off 6 bases at V and 4 bases at J, with 10 bases between the two ends. Germline V gene sequence: CDR1 MDHEN, CDR2 SYDVKM. The CDR3 DNA is TGTGCCAGCAGACGGACAAACGGAAACACCATATATTTT. Translation gives CASRRTNGNTIYF. The variable domain in full, completed from reference TRBV28 and TRBJ1-3, reads DVKVTQSSRYLVKRTGEKVFLECVQDMDHENMFWYRQDPGLGLRLIYFSYDVKMKEKGDIPEGYSVSREKKERFSLILESASTNQTSMYLCASRRTNGNTIYFGEGSWLTVV.